The 32 T cell receptor beta chains listed next were all sequenced from one sample in a study of T cell changes during pregnancy in multiple sclerosis. The assay was immunoSEQ multiplex PCR, and TCRdb's table has in-frame clones only and misses some. The table shows about 38,000 clones, with about 90% occurring only once. The source material was CD4+ T cells from peripheral blood mononuclear cells, sampled after pregnancy. The receptor source for this set is a female donor in good health, enrolled as a control in a pregnancy study.

The chain joins TRBV18 to TRBJ1-2, with D perhaps matching TRBD1 (6 bases). With 3 bases removed from V and 8 bases from J, the gap between germline ends came to 13 bases. Germline V gives CDR1 KGHSH, CDR2 LQKENI. The CDR3 loop spans 13 amino acids. This CDR3 is CASSPLAGEGYTF. The CDR3 bases are TGTGCCAGCTCACCCCTGGCAGGGGAGGGCTACACCTTC.

This rearrangement joins TRBV30 to TRBJ2-1, with a tentative D call TRBD1 (6 bases). The CDR3 runs 15 residues. The germline V gene has CDR1 GTSNPN and CDR2 SVGIG (reference sequence). Trimming shortened V by 2 bases and J by 4 bases, and 15 bases separated the two germline ends. CDR3 loop: CAWSSGQGPYNEQFF. CDR3 DNA: TGTGCCTGGAGTTCCGGTCAGGGGCCTTACAATGAGCAGTTCTTC.

This clone turned up a few times. The J gene is TRBJ2-2, the V gene TRBV30, with no clear D. Germline V gene lookup returns CDR1 GTSNPN and CDR2 SVGIG (reference sequence). Trimming removed 4 bases at V and 1 base at J, with 4 bases between. CDR3 length: 12 residues. CDR3 protein: CAWTLNTGELFF. CDR3 nucleotides: TGTGCCTGGACTTTGAACACCGGGGAGCTGTTTTTT.

The chain carries TRBV5-4 and TRBJ2-7, with D possibly being TRBD1 (6 bases). CDR1 and CDR2 from the germline V gene are SGHNT and YYREEE (reference sequence). The CDR3 consists of 15 residues. V lost 0 bases, J lost 5 bases, and 15 bases lay in between. This CDR3 is CASSLDRLGTNEQYF. Written as DNA, the CDR3 is TGTGCCAGCAGCTTGGATCGATTAGGGACAAACGAGCAGTACTTC. The full variable domain, rest sourced from reference TRBV5-4 and TRBJ2-7, is ETGVTQSPTHLIKTRGQQVTLRCSSQSGHNTVSWYQQALGQGPQFIFQYYREEENGRGNFPPRFSGLQFPNYSSELNVNALELDDSALYLCASSLDRLGTNEQYFGPGTRLTVT.

The V gene is TRBV7-6, the J gene TRBJ2-2; the D gene is possibly TRBD2 (6 bases). Trimming stripped 5 bases from V and 4 bases from J, with 17 bases between. The CDR3 length is 16 residues. Germline V CDR1 and CDR2: SGHVS, FNYEAQ. The CDR3 DNA is TGTGCCAGCAGCCCTCGGGACCGGGGACTCACCGGGGAGCTGTTTTTT. This codes for CASSPRDRGLTGELFF.

V gene TRBV5-3 combines with J gene TRBJ1-5; D not resolved. TRBV5-3 is an ORF; its function is uncertain. This CDR3 spans 15 amino acids. Trimming cost V 0 bases and J 0 bases, with 7 bases left between them. The CDR3 bases are TGTGCCAGAAGCTTGGCCGGTTATAGCAATCAGCCCCAGCATTTT. It encodes CARSLAGYSNQPQHF.

The chain combines TRBV19 with TRBJ2-2, with 7 bases identical to TRBD1. Germline V gene sequence: CDR1 LNHDA, CDR2 SQIVND (reference sequence). The CDR3 covers 18 residues. V lost 0 bases to trimming and J lost 0 bases; unmatched junction nucleotides: 7. CDR3 DNA: TGTGCCAGTAGTATAGATGAGGTAGGGACAGCGAACACCGGGGAGCTGTTTTTT. Its protein product is CASSIDEVGTANTGELFF.

V and J are TRBV7-6 and TRBJ2-2; D not certain. V was trimmed by 3 bases and J by 6 bases, leaving 23 bases between them. Germline CDR1 and CDR2: SGHVS and FNYEAQ. The CDR3 consists of 18 residues. The CDR3 nucleotides are TGTGCCAGCAGCTTTCAATCCCCACTGACGGAGCGCCCCGGGGAGCTGTTTTTT. As protein: CASSFQSPLTERPGELFF.

This chain connects TRBV9 to TRBJ2-7, with 9 bases that match TRBD1. V lost 0 bases, J lost 2 bases, and 3 bases stayed unmatched. CDR1 is SGDLS and CDR2 is YYNGEE in the germline V gene. The CDR3 is 15 residues long. CDR3 protein: CASSVEGTGPYEQYF. In nucleotides, the CDR3 is TGTGCCAGCAGCGTAGAGGGGACAGGGCCCTACGAGCAGTACTTC.

The J gene is TRBJ1-2, the V gene TRBV4-3; 10 nucleotides agree with TRBD1. Trimming removed 5 bases from V and 4 bases from J; junction bases left unmatched: 4. The CDR3 has 14 residues. From germline, CDR1 is LGHNA and CDR2 YSLEER. The CDR3: CASSADRGPYGYTF. The CDR3 DNA is TGCGCCAGCAGCGCAGACAGGGGGCCCTATGGCTACACCTTC.

The J gene is TRBJ1-2, the V gene TRBV6-5, with D unresolved. Deletions cut 4 bases from V and 8 bases from J, with 11 bases between. The germline gives CDR1 MNHEY, CDR2 SVGAGI. There are 12 residues in the CDR3. CDR3 amino acids: CASSSTGRGYTF. The CDR3 DNA is TGTGCCAGCAGTTCGACGGGTCGCGGCTACACCTTC.

A single count supports this clone. J is TRBJ2-7 and V is TRBV30, with a possible D match to TRBD1 (6 bases). This CDR3 comprises 14 residues. Germline V lookup: CDR1 GTSNPN, CDR2 SVGIG (reference sequence). V dropped 7 bases and J dropped 4 bases, with 20 bases sitting between them. CDR3 in DNA: TGTGCCTATGAACCGACAGGCGTACGGTACGAGCAGTACTTC. Protein sequence: CAYEPTGVRYEQYF.

This clone was counted only a few times. This chain joins TRBV7-8 and TRBJ2-3, with unresolved D. Germline loops: CDR1 SGHVS, CDR2 FQNEAQ. Trimming stripped 10 bases from V and 6 bases from J, with 5 bases between. This CDR3 comprises 9 residues. Here the CDR3 reads CATSDTQYF. The CDR3 nucleotides are TGTGCCACCTCCGATACGCAGTATTTT.

The rearrangement links TRBV19 to TRBJ1-2; D not certain. Trimming pared 5 bases from V and 8 bases from J, leaving 18 bases between. Germline assignment: CDR1 LNHDA and CDR2 SQIVND (reference sequence). CDR3 length equals 14 residues. In nucleotides, the CDR3 is TGTGCCAGTAGTGGACTAGAGACGCCCTGGGGCTACACCTTC. Its translation: CASSGLETPWGYTF.

The gene calls are TRBV28 and TRBJ1-4; a possible D gene is TRBD1 (5 bases). V dropped 6 bases and J dropped 1 base, with 9 bases sitting between them. CDR1 MDHEN and CDR2 SYDVKM come from the germline V gene. The CDR3 has 14 residues. The CDR3 sequence: CASRGPLTNEKLFF. The CDR3 coding sequence is TGTGCCAGCAGGGGGCCCTTAACTAATGAAAAACTGTTTTTT.

The rearrangement links TRBV7-6 to TRBJ2-1; the D is unclear. The CDR3 has 15 amino acids. Trimming took 5 bases from V and 2 from J, leaving 13 bases between them. Germline V lookup: CDR1 SGHVS, CDR2 FNYEAQ. The chain's CDR3 is CASSGAVAAYNEQFF. The CDR3 nucleotides read TGTGCCAGCAGCGGCGCGGTGGCAGCCTACAATGAGCAGTTCTTC.

The chain uses TRBV18 and TRBJ2-2; 11 bases map to TRBD2. Germline CDR1 reads KGHSH; CDR2 reads LQKENI. The CDR3 covers 17 residues. Trimming at V came to 0 bases and at J to 3 bases, leaving 3 bases not matched to a gene. The CDR3 DNA reads as TGTGCCAGCTCACCACCTGTACTAGCGGGGGACACCGGGGAGCTGTTTTTT. Translation: CASSPPVLAGDTGELFF.

This chain links TRBV11-3 with TRBJ2-5, with a tentative D call TRBD2 (7 bases). The CDR3 extends over 14 amino acids. The germline V gene has CDR1 SGHNT and CDR2 YENEEA. The V end lost 5 bases, the J end lost 5 bases, and 15 bases lay between the germline ends. The CDR3 here is CASSPRGGWETQYF. DNA of the CDR3: TGTGCCAGCAGCCCAAGGGGGGGGTGGGAGACCCAGTACTTC.

The chain recombines TRBV18 with TRBJ1-1; D remains unclear. Trimming shortened V by 6 bases and J by 4 bases, and 15 bases separated the two germline ends. Germline lookup yields CDR1 KGHSH and CDR2 LQKENI. The CDR3 extends over 14 amino acids. CDR3 in amino acids: CASSYQRGSTEAFF. The CDR3 bases are TGTGCCAGCTCCTACCAACGCGGGAGCACTGAAGCTTTCTTT.

The rearrangement joins TRBV7-6 to TRBJ1-3; no definite D call. Trimming cost V 0 bases and J 0 bases, with 6 bases left between them. This CDR3 region has 15 residues. Per germline, CDR1 SGHVS and CDR2 FNYEAQ. This CDR3 is CASSLATDSGNTIYF. In DNA, the CDR3 is TGTGCCAGCAGCTTAGCCACTGACTCTGGAAACACCATATATTTT.

This clone has only a few counts. The chain employs TRBV5-1 and TRBJ2-6; the match to TRBD1 covers 10 bases. This CDR3 has 16 amino acids. CDR1 and CDR2 (germline): SGHRS, YFSETQ. Trimming cost V 4 bases and J 4 bases; bases outside gene matches: 5. The CDR3 is CASSTGTGAGANVLTF. In DNA, the CDR3 is TGCGCCAGCAGCACCGGGACAGGGGCCGGGGCCAACGTCCTGACTTTC.

This clone was observed a handful of times. The junction shows a germline mismatch at one end, possibly a read error. The chain joins TRBV7-7 to TRBJ2-7; D possibly corresponds to TRBD1 (6 bases). Germline-derived CDR1 and CDR2 are SSHAT and FNYEAQ (reference sequence). This CDR3 is built from 14 residues. The CDR3 region has the DNA TGTGCTAGCAGCCAGGGGTCAAGCTCCTACGAGCAGTACTTC. This encodes CASSQGSSSYEQYF.

The rearrangement links TRBV5-6 to TRBJ2-7, with unresolved D. From germline, CDR1 is SGHDT and CDR2 YYEEEE. Trimming pared 0 bases from V and 6 bases from J, leaving 10 bases between. The CDR3 has 13 residues. This CDR3 reads CASSLGALSEQYF. CDR3 in DNA: TGTGCCAGCAGCTTGGGAGCCCTGAGCGAGCAGTACTTC.

The gene calls are TRBV30 and TRBJ2-7, with 7 bases lining up with TRBD2. V lost 8 bases to trimming and J lost 2 bases; unmatched junction nucleotides: 9. The CDR3 spans 13 residues. Germline V gene data show CDR1 as GTSNPN and CDR2 as SVGIG (reference sequence). The CDR3 here is CAGGDSRAYEQYF. CDR3 sequence (DNA): TGTGCCGGGGGGGACTCCAGAGCCTACGAGCAGTACTTC.

This clone was observed once. The chain recombines TRBV4-3 with TRBJ2-3; possible D gene TRBD2, 7 bases. Looked up from germline, CDR1 is LGHNA and CDR2 is YSLEER. The V end lost 0 bases, the J end lost 6 bases, and 10 bases lay between the germline ends. The CDR3 runs 14 residues. CDR3 sequence (DNA): TGCGCCAGCAGCCAAGACGGGGGGCAGGATACGCAGTATTTT. As protein: CASSQDGGQDTQYF.

CDR3 nucleotides: TGCAGCGTTGAGGTCTGGCAGGCAGGCGATACGCAGTATTTT. Residues: CSVEVWQAGDTQYF. This rearrangement joins TRBV29-1 to TRBJ2-3, with unresolved D. This CDR3 is built from 14 residues. Per the germline V gene, CDR1 is SQVTM and CDR2 is ANQGSEA. V lost 3 bases to trimming and J lost 6 bases, with 16 bases between them.

V is TRBV19 and J is TRBJ1-5; the match to TRBD1 covers 9 bases. Trimming took 6 bases from V and 4 from J; bases not matched to a gene: 7. The CDR3 is 15 amino acids. The germline V gene encodes CDR1 LNHDA and CDR2 SQIVND (reference sequence). DNA for the CDR3: TGTGCCAGTAGCCCCCGGGGACAGGGTAATCAGCCCCAGCATTTT. The encoded protein is CASSPRGQGNQPQHF.

This clone was found once. The chain carries TRBV11-3 and TRBJ2-3; possibly TRBD1 for D (6 bases). The CDR3 runs 12 residues. V lost 4 bases and J 4 bases, leaving 6 bases between the germline ends. Germline V lookup: CDR1 SGHNT, CDR2 YENEEA. The CDR3 loop is CASSSGADTQYF. The CDR3, as DNA: TGTGCCAGCAGCTCAGGGGCAGATACGCAGTATTTT.

J is TRBJ2-7 and V is TRBV6-6; TRBD1 aligns across 11 bases. V gave up 6 bases and J gave up 5 bases; unmatched junction bases: 9. Germline CDR1 reads MNHNY; CDR2 reads SVGAGI (reference sequence). The CDR3 covers 15 residues. DNA of the CDR3: TGTGCCAGCAGCCGCGGTTTGGACAGGGGGCACGAGCAGTACTTC. It specifies CASSRGLDRGHEQYF.

The chain carries TRBV5-5 and TRBJ2-7; TRBD1 matches at 12 bases. Germline V lookup: CDR1 SGHKS, CDR2 YYEKEE (reference sequence). CDR3 length: 14 residues. The trim removed 5 bases at V and 4 bases at J, leaving 4 bases unmatched. The CDR3 is CASRSGQGAYEQYF. DNA for the CDR3: TGTGCCAGCAGGTCGGGACAGGGGGCTTACGAGCAGTACTTC.

J is TRBJ1-4 and V is TRBV5-1, with D unclear. Trimming pared 5 bases from V and 0 bases from J, leaving 14 bases between. The germline V gene encodes CDR1 SGHRS and CDR2 YFSETQ. This CDR3 is built from 16 residues. CDR3 protein: CASRPLGFATNEKLFF. The DNA for the CDR3 is TGCGCCAGCAGACCTCTCGGGTTTGCAACTAATGAAAAACTGTTTTTT.

The chain uses TRBV18 and TRBJ1-5; a weak D match, TRBD1 (5 bases). The germline gives CDR1 KGHSH, CDR2 LQKENI. V was clipped by 1 base and J by 4 bases, with 8 bases between them. The CDR3 totals 14 residues. The CDR3 nucleotides read TGTGCCAGCTCACCACAGGGGATAAATCAGCCCCAGCATTTT. It translates to CASSPQGINQPQHF.